Given below is one TCR beta chain in context. The data are from a study of blood T cells in healthy people across ages. Study overall: With template switching, about one barcoded beta molecule was captured per two T cells.

Next came a second PCR, run for about 6 to 12 cycles, which used a sample-barcoded 5' primer along with a J-beta primer mix. TCRdb ran MiXCR on the 5' RACE reads and lists one entry per CDR3 protein. Of 1 million to 1.2 million distinct CDR3 sequences listed, approximately 38% are singletons. Germline assignment: CDR1 LGHNA and CDR2 YSLEER. V shed 0 bases and J shed 2 bases, with 11 bases lying between them. CDR3 length: 17 residues. V and J are TRBV4-3 and TRBJ1-6; a weak D match, TRBD1 (6 bases). The material sequenced was blood. The clonotype comes from a man between 18 and 29 years old in good health. The CDR3 loop reads CASSQDGGGPYNSPLHF. CDR3 nucleotides: TGCGCCAGCAGCCAAGATGGCGGGGGCCCCTATAATTCACCCCTCCACTTT.